The rows below give T cell receptor beta chains drawn from one sample of a study of naive and memory T cell subsets. TCRdb independently ran MiXCR on the UMI-ligation and nested PCR reads; one entry per CDR3 protein. The data hold about 150,000 distinct CDR3 sequences, with approximately 22% observed a single time. Sequencing was performed on naive CD4+ T cells from blood. The receptor set was obtained from a human donor in good health. The CDR3 runs from the conserved cysteine through the conserved F or W.

v_call	j_call	cdr3_aa
TRBV6-2/TRBV6-3	TRBJ1-5	CASSYSWNNQPQHF
TRBV27	TRBJ2-2	CASSLFLETRTSGTGELFF
TRBV20-1	TRBJ2-3	CSASPGIDTQYF
TRBV6-6	TRBJ2-7	CASSYWGLNSPYEQYF
TRBV29-1	TRBJ2-5	CSVVGLASETQYF
TRBV20-1	TRBJ1-5	CSASDRGLYSNQPQHF
TRBV6-6	TRBJ2-6	CASSSGGSGANVLTF
TRBV24-1	TRBJ2-2	CATSDSKTGWTGELFF
TRBV2	TRBJ2-2	CASKLAGPNTGELFF
TRBV5-1	TRBJ2-5	CASTRTGDQETQYF
TRBV29-1	TRBJ2-1	CSAPGQGAYNEQFF
TRBV4-1	TRBJ2-7	CASSHPTSGKREQYF
TRBV6-5	TRBJ2-3	CASSVSSGSTDTQYF
TRBV19	TRBJ2-7	CASRRTGRAPYEQYF
TRBV25-1	TRBJ1-1	CASSEVSPPEAFF
TRBV7-2	TRBJ2-2	CASSRSLAGGTTGELFF
TRBV20-1	TRBJ2-3	CSARSPLGDTQYF
TRBV27	TRBJ1-6	CASSSPVRTANSPLHF